Presented here are 7 T cell receptor beta chains from one specimen sequenced in a study of blood T cell repertoires in COVID-19. The assay was immunoSEQ multiplex PCR, and TCRdb's table has in-frame clones only and misses some. The data contain roughly 91,000 clones, 76% of them singletons. Specimen: peripheral blood. The origin of the receptors is a man in his sixties or seventies with acute or convalescent COVID-19.

The chain is built from TRBV9 and TRBJ1-4; weak D call: TRBD1 (5 bases). V lost 0 bases and J 1 base, leaving 10 bases between the germline ends. CDR1 and CDR2 (germline): SGDLS, YYNGEE. The CDR3 consists of 16 residues. CDR3 sequence: CASSVAVRETNEKLFF. The CDR3 DNA is TGTGCCAGCAGCGTAGCAGTCAGGGAAACTAATGAAAAACTGTTTTTT.

The J gene is TRBJ1-6, the V gene TRBV9; 9 bases are shared with TRBD1. The V segment lost 3 bases and the J segment 10 bases; nucleotides outside the gene matches: 2. Germline V gene sequence: CDR1 SGDLS, CDR2 YYNGEE. The CDR3 spans 13 residues. Written as DNA, the CDR3 is TGTGCCAGCAGCGGGACAGGGGAATCACCCCTCCACTTT. This sequence encodes CASSGTGESPLHF.

The J gene is TRBJ1-5, the V gene TRBV4-2; 7 positions match TRBD1. The CDR3 contains 15 residues. Per germline, CDR1 LGHNA and CDR2 YNFKEQ. V lost 0 bases to trimming and J lost 5 bases; unmatched junction nucleotides: 4. The CDR3 here is CASSQDEGGDQPQHF. The CDR3 DNA is TGTGCCAGCAGCCAAGATGAAGGGGGCGATCAGCCCCAGCATTTT.

This clone was observed a handful of times. V and J are TRBV5-4 and TRBJ2-5; D perhaps matches TRBD1 (6 bases). CDR1 is SGHNT, CDR2 YYREEE, per germline (reference sequence). CDR3 length: 14 residues. Trimming left V 2 bases short and J 3 bases short, with 11 bases between. CDR3 sequence (DNA): TGTGCCAGCAGCTTAGGGGGTGGTGAAGAGACCCAGTACTTC. Translated: CASSLGGGEETQYF.

This clone was seen only a few times. The V and J genes are TRBV5-1 and TRBJ2-2; possibly TRBD2 for D (6 bases). V was pared by 0 bases and J by 0 bases, with 9 bases between. Looked up from germline, CDR1 is SGHRS and CDR2 is YFSETQ. The CDR3 covers 16 residues. Written as DNA, the CDR3 is TGCGCCAGCAGCTTGGTAGTAGCGGCGAACACCGGGGAGCTGTTTTTT. Its protein product is CASSLVVAANTGELFF.

The table lists this clone with a count of one. The V call is TRBV6-5, the J call TRBJ2-7; perhaps TRBD2 as D (5 bases). The length of the CDR3 is 13 residues. Germline-derived CDR1 and CDR2 are MNHEY and SVGAGI. V was shortened by 6 bases and J by 4 bases, with 13 bases between the two germline ends. As DNA, the CDR3 is TGTGCCAGCAGCCCGGACGGCGGGTACGAGCAGTACGTC. This translates into CASSPDGGYEQYV.

The chain couples TRBV30 to TRBJ2-5, with D perhaps TRBD2 (6 bases). Trimming removed 0 bases from V and 5 bases from J, with 13 bases in between. This CDR3 region has 14 residues. CDR1 is GTSNPN, CDR2 SVGIG, per germline (reference sequence). CDR3 amino acids: CAWSVGAGRETQYF. The CDR3 DNA reads as TGTGCCTGGAGTGTCGGGGCGGGGCGGGAGACCCAGTACTTC.